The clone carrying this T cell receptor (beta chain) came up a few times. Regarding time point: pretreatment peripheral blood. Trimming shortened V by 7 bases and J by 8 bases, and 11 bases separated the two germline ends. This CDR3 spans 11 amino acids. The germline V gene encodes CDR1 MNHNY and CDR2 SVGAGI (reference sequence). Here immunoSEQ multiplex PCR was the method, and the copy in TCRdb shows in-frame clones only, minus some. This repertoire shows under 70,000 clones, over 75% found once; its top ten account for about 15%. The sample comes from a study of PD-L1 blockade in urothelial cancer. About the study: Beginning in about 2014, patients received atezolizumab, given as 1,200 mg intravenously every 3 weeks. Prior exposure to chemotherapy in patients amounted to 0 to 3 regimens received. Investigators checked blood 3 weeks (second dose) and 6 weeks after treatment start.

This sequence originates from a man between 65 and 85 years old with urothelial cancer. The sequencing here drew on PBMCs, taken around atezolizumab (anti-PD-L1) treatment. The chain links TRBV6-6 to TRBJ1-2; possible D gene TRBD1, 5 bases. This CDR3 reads CASTLEGGYTF. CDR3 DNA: TGTGCCAGCACTTTGGAGGGGGGCTACACCTTC.